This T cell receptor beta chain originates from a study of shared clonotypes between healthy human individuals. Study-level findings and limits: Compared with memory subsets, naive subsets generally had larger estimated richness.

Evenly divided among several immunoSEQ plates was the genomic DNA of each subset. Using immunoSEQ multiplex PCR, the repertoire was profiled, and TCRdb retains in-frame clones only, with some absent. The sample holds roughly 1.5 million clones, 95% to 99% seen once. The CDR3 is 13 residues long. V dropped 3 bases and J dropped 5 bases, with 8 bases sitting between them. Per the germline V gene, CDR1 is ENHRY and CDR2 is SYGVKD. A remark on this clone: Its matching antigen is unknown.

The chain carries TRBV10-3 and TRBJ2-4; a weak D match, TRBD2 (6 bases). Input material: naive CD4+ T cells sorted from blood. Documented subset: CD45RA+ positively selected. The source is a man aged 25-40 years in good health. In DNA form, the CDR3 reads TGTGCCATCAGTGAATGGGGGGAAAACATTCAGTACTTC. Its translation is CAISEWGENIQYF.